The sequence of this T cell receptor beta chain was determined in a study of cytomegalovirus exposure and HLA in healthy donors (dated by TCRdb to 2016 to 2017). Background on the whole study: According to an earlier analysis of a few hundred of the donors, some 180 million T cells yielded 90 million to 140 million unique TCR beta sequences and 250 to 350 Gb of sequence data. An early release covering roughly 640 HLA-typed donors comprised about 300 gigabases of sequencing data and roughly 85 million unique TCR sequences. Of the roughly 390 genotyped donors, approximately 80% were placed in the genetic ancestry cluster associated with self-reported Caucasian donors. The study aimed to test whether signatures of past pathogen exposure could be identified by cataloging public T cell receptors. The T cell repertoires of several hundred subjects were profiled by immunosequencing and related to cytomegalovirus serostatus. In addition to the first cohort of 650 to 800 subjects, a separate validation cohort of approximately 130 different subjects was used. High-throughput TCR immunosequencing, statistical association of individual TCRs with disease status, and machine learning were combined to predict cytomegalovirus infection status. In a later analysis, previously published TCR beta repertoires from 500 to 750 donors were re-analyzed and high-resolution HLA genotyping was added so that TCR occurrence patterns could be studied. Rather than using new phenotypic data, the later analysis identified candidate immune exposures from TCR beta sequences and from how often those sequences occurred across donors. In an earlier analysis of 587 of the donors, high-throughput TCR beta sequencing was used to judge whether each TCR beta V gene segment behaved as functional or pseudogenic. Donor age, sex, ethnicity and CMV serostatus were compiled together with the repertoire data. A later genetic analysis used genome-wide SNP genotypes for about 60% of the roughly 670 donors, treating that subset as a discovery cohort. All discovery cohort repertoires had been generated using a single sequencing platform. Both class I and class II loci were covered by HLA typing, at four-digit resolution. Typing coverage varied by locus: roughly 629-640 donors for A, B, C, DRB1 and DQB1; approximately 500 for DQA1; about 600 for DPA1; roughly 470 for DPB1. Because of strong linkage in the cohort, four or five DR-DQ haplotypes were treated as single units for association and clustering. Among around 400 genotyped donors of the cohort, an average of around 220,000 unique TCR beta nucleotide sequences was sequenced per donor, of which about 19% were non-productive. The investigation overall reported the following: An earlier analysis of approximately 600 of the donors showed that most TCR beta V segments appeared in productive rearrangements either about 87% or about 30% of the time, which broadly matched IMGT annotations. A later analysis found that most CMV-associated TCR beta chains appeared HLA-restricted, with HLA associations seemingly driven largely by CMV exposure. Cytomegalovirus status was reported to be diagnosed by the classifier with high specificity and sensitivity in both the original and validation cohorts. The sequencing pipeline was judged likely to have produced a cluster of highly shared sequence variants as a technical artifact. In a later analysis, HLA-associated TCR beta chains showed more clonal expansion and lower generation probabilities than non-associated chains that were equally common. Strong co-occurrence of HLA alleles, especially DR and DQ, made assigning TCR associations to individual alleles difficult. According to the authors, the approach could potentially be generalized to other disease states and immunological phenotypes. Most TCR sequences were seen in very few donors, while some public TCRs were found in many individuals. A further reported finding was that TCR beta sequences accurately predicted the HLA-A and HLA-B alleles for most subjects in the first cohort. An association between a missense DCLRE1C variant and V-gene and J-gene trimming of TCR beta chains was found in a later genetic analysis and replicated in an independent cohort. Approximately 18 rarely observed V segments, including chromosome 9 orphons, were excluded from the earlier analysis of several hundred of the donors because counts were too low. Specific HLA alleles were associated with 15,000 to 20,000 TCR beta sequences at a false discovery rate of 0.05 in a later analysis. A total of 150 to 200 TCR beta chains were listed by the study as associated with cytomegalovirus. Some IMGT-functional V segments, including TRBV6-2 and TRBV6-3, could not be distinguished by the 87-base-pair reads and were therefore excluded. A later analysis reported that several top co-occurrence clusters appeared linked to parvovirus B19, influenza, CMV and Epstein-Barr virus. According to a later genetic analysis, donors in an Asian-associated ancestry cluster had fewer N-insertions in productive TCRs than the roughly 700-donor mean. According to a later analysis, TCR association rates differed among HLA loci, with DRB1 alleles showing the most associated TCRs and HLA-C alleles showing the fewest. Linkage disequilibrium might explain the correlated functional status among segregating V segments, but an unknown experimental factor could not be excluded. Because HLA typing was missing for some donors at each locus, association tests included only the typed subset. For the cohort, immune exposure information was limited to CMV serostatus. Only TCR beta chains were sequenced in this cohort, and the absence of alpha or paired-chain data limited detectable features. Sequencing depth was assumed to be roughly uniform across donors in the presence/absence analyses, though that assumption may not hold. In vitro tests confirmed that a few of the cytomegalovirus-associated TCR beta chains recognize cytomegalovirus antigens.

V is pruned by 0 bases and J by 4 bases, leaving 8 bases of the junction without a gene match. Including the terminal cysteine and phenylalanine, the CDR3 comprises 18 residues. The read is trimmed to its CDR3 DNA, 54 bases read in frame from base 1. In the germline V gene (reference sequence), CDR1 corresponds to WNHNN and CDR2 to SYGVQD. In total, 600 or so healthy bone marrow donors made up the cohort. All cohort members were sampled while nominally healthy, although unrecorded immune exposures were likely present. The donor was CMV seronegative and belonged to the group of more than 300 seronegative cohort members. A peripheral blood sample was provided by each donor, and peripheral blood mononuclear cells were used for TCR beta sequencing. Genomic DNA extraction from the blood cell samples was performed with the Qiagen DNeasy Blood Extraction Kit. This clone has just a few counts. Its cognate antigen has yet to be identified. Base qualities are not recorded, but no much larger clone differs from it by a single base.

Library preparation was by the immunoSEQ multiplex PCR assay. For the multiplex PCR, a mixture combining 60 forward primers for TCR Vbeta segments and 13 reverse primers for TCR Jbeta segments was used. A multiplex PCR assay on genomic DNA amplified the CDR3 region of rearranged TCR beta genes. The Illumina HiSeq System was used to sequence the amplified TCR beta libraries as 87-base-pair reads. In the source study's methods: A later analysis counted 75 million to 100 million unique TCR beta chains across the 640 or so repertoires, and around 12 million of these chains were shared by at least two donors. Raw reads were error-corrected and collapsed into unique sequences with a nearest-neighbor algorithm that merged closely related sequences to remove PCR and sequencing errors. CDR3 sequences were aligned to IMGT reference sequences to assign V, D and J gene segments. For a sequence to be retained, a match of at least six nucleotides to both a V gene segment and a J gene segment was required. Rearrangements were called productive when the CDR3 lacked stop codons and stayed in frame with V and J; all others were non-productive. Following IMGT convention, CDR3 was defined as the stretch from the second conserved V-encoded cysteine to the conserved J-encoded phenylalanine. The earlier analysis of 500 to 750 of the donors excluded any sequence lacking an unambiguous match to a single V gene segment. In an earlier analysis of 587 of the donors, V segments were called functional above 56.7% productive rearrangements and were called segregating when the between-donor standard deviation exceeded 5%. A statistical classification framework was built for diagnosing cytomegalovirus status from the catalog of TCR beta chain sequences. In a later analysis, TCR nucleotide sequences were compared against IMGT/GENE-DB human TR gene sequences so that V and J genes could be assigned. A later analysis assigned CDR3 sequences and most-parsimonious VDJ recombination scenarios with the TCRdist pipeline. In a later analysis, each TCR beta chain was defined by its CDR3 amino acid sequence together with its V-gene family, and reads without a unique V-gene family were excluded. To address suspected cross-contamination and a sequencing artifact, a later analysis removed over 500 highly shared, low-generation-probability nucleotide sequences. A later analysis calculated a clonal expansion index for each public chain from normalized within-repertoire ranks of inferred template counts. A later analysis computed generation probabilities with a VDJ recombination model fitted to out-of-frame rearrangements, and checked the results against IGoR. Hypergeometric tests were used in a later analysis to score TCR-TCR, TCR-HLA and TCR-CMV co-occurrence, with a repertoire-size bias correction applied to the TCR pairs. In a later analysis, false discovery rates were estimated by permuting HLA or CMV assignments 20 times. In a later analysis, co-occurring TCRs were grouped using DBSCAN, and TCRdist sequence similarity was added for clustering within HLA-allele-positive subsets. Co-occurrence clustering excluded repertoires with fewer than 30,000 or more than 120,000 public chains, plus five with anomalous nucleotide sharing. Not all clones reach the TCRdb copy of this immuneACCESS table, which keeps in-frame sequences only. Checked studies attribute under half of the gap to unresolved V genes and leave the rest unexplained. That table gives V, J and clone size, and the DNA gave D and trimming. Within this sample are about 190,000 clones, with 80% to 90% of them counted one time only. The ten top clones hold less than 3% of the sample.

The sequence was obtained from a male donor in good health and CMV-seronegative. The sample consisted of PBMCs. The chain employs TRBV10-1 and TRBJ1-4, and TRBD1 aligns with 10 junction nucleotides. The nucleotides are TGCGCCAGCAGTGAGTCGGGGGACAGGGGTTCCTTTAATGAAAAACTGTTTTTT. It translates as CASSESGDRGSFNEKLFF.